This TCR beta chain stems from a study of Tregs in tolerant kidney transplant recipients. This clone was seen just once. Its antigen is currently unknown. Per germline, CDR1 SGHRS and CDR2 YFSETQ. The CDR3 runs to 15 residues. V dropped 0 bases and J dropped 4 bases, with 13 bases sitting between them. Generated by immunoSEQ multiplex PCR, the TCRdb table keeps only in-frame clones and is missing some. The sample has 60,000 to 65,000 clones; 95% to 98% are singletons. General study points: The small number of patients limits these findings pending further validation.

Unstimulated Tregs (CD4+CD25+CD127-) and CD4+CD25- non-Tregs were sorted from PBMCs. Regulatory T cells were sorted from thawed PBMCs rested overnight at 37°C with 200 IU/ml IL-2. The sequencing used Tregs from blood, collected before the transplant. This chain joins TRBV5-1 and TRBJ1-1; no definite D call. The origin of this receptor is a human donor who received a combined kidney and bone marrow transplant. CDR3 loop: CASSLVSFLSTEAFF. As DNA, the CDR3 is TGCGCCAGCAGCTTGGTAAGCTTCTTGAGCACTGAAGCTTTCTTT. Variable domain in full (rest from reference TRBV5-1 and TRBJ1-1): KAGVTQTPRYLIKTRGQQVTLSCSPISGHRSVSWYQQTPGQGLQFLFEYFSETQRNKGNFPGRFSGRQFSNSRSEMNVSTLELGDSALYLCASSLVSFLSTEAFFGQGTRLTVV.